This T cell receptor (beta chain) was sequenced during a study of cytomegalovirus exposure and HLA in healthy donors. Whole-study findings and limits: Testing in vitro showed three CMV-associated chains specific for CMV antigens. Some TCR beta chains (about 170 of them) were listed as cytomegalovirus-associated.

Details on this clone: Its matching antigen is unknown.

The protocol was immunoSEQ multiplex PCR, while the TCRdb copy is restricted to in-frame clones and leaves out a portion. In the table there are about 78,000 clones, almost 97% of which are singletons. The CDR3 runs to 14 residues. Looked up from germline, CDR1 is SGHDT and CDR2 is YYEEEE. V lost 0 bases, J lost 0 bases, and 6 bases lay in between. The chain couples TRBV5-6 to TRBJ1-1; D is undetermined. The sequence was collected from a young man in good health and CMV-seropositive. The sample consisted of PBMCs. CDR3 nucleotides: TGTGCCAGCAGCTTGGGTGTCATGAACACTGAAGCTTTCTTT. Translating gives CASSLGVMNTEAFF.